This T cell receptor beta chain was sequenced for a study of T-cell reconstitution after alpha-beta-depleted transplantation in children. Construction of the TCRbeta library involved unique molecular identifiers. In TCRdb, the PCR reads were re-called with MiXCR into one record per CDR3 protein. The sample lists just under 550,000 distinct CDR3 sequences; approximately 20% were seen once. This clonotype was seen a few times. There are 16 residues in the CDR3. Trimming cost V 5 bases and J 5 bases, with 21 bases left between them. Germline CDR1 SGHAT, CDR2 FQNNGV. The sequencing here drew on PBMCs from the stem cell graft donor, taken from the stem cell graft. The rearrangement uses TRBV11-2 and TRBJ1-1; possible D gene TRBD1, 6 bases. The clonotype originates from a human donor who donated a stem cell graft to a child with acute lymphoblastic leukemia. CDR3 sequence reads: CASSGYREGGETEAFF. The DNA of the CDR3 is TGTGCCAGCAGCGGATACAGGGAGGGGGGCGAGACTGAAGCTTTCTTT. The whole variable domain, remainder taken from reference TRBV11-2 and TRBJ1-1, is EAGVAQSPRYKIIEKRQSVAFWCNPISGHATLYWYQQILGQGPKLLIQFQNNGVVDDSQLPKDRFSAERLKGVDSTLKIQPAKLEDSAVYLCASSGYREGGETEAFFGQGTRLTVV.